These 26 T cell receptor beta chains were sequenced from one sample in a study of cytomegalovirus exposure and HLA in healthy donors (dated 2017 in TCRdb). Library generation was performed with the immunoSEQ multiplex PCR assay. A mixture of 60 forward primers for TCR Vbeta segments and 13 reverse primers for TCR Jbeta segments was used in the multiplex PCR. The table was pulled from immuneACCESS by TCRdb, which kept in-frame rearrangements only. Such tables lose some clones; where checked, under half of the loss comes from unresolved V genes, and the rest has no known cause. The sample data list about 160,000 clones, and around four fifths of these were observed just once. The top ten clones comprise under 2% of the sample. Sequencing was performed on PBMCs. The receptors here all came from a woman between 18 and 30 years old in good health and CMV-seronegative.

The V call is TRBV6-1, the J call TRBJ2-1, with 9 bases matching TRBD2. Germline CDR1 and CDR2: MNHNS and SASEGT. V shed 8 bases, J shed 7 bases, and the junction held 9 bases outside the gene matches. The CDR3 totals 14 residues. CDR3 DNA sequence: TGTGCCAGCGGGCGCCTGACTAGCGGAAATGAGCAGTTCTTC. Translated: CASGRLTSGNEQFF.

CDR3 loop: CATLDRVAYNEQFF. CDR3 bases: TGTGCCACCCTGGACAGGGTGGCCTACAATGAGCAGTTCTTC. The rearrangement uses TRBV28 and TRBJ2-1, with 8 bases matching TRBD1. With 10 bases clipped from V and 2 bases from J, the junction kept 7 bases outside the gene matches. In germline, CDR1 is MDHEN, CDR2 SYDVKM. The CDR3 loop spans 14 amino acids.

The chain has TRBV9 and TRBJ2-3, with TRBD1 matching 7 bases. J lost 10 bases, V lost 1 base, and 9 bases had no gene match. The germline V gene encodes CDR1 SGDLS and CDR2 YYNGEE. The CDR3 runs 14 residues. CDR3 coding DNA: TGTGCCAGCAGCGTAACCACGGGGACAGTATCGCAGTATTTT. Amino acid sequence: CASSVTTGTVSQYF.

The V gene is TRBV6-1, the J gene TRBJ2-3; 11 bases map to TRBD2. The CDR3 has 17 residues. V lost 4 bases and J lost 0; bases outside the gene matches: 6. Germline CDR1 is MNHNS and CDR2 is SASEGT. Here the CDR3 reads CASSARLAGPSTDTQYF. The CDR3 DNA reads TGTGCCAGCAGTGCGCGACTAGCGGGGCCCAGCACAGATACGCAGTATTTT.

This chain uses TRBV28 with TRBJ1-4, with 10 bases identical to TRBD1. The CDR3 runs 18 residues. CDR1 and CDR2 (germline): MDHEN, SYDVKM. J gave up 4 bases and V 4 bases, and 12 bases lay outside the gene matches. DNA for the CDR3: TGTGCCAGCAGTTGGCCGGGACAGGGGAGGTATGGTAATGAAAAACTGTTTTTT. It translates to CASSWPGQGRYGNEKLFF. Filled out from reference TRBV28 and TRBJ1-4, the complete variable domain reads DVKVTQSSRYLVKRTGEKVFLECVQDMDHENMFWYRQDPGLGLRLIYFSYDVKMKEKGDIPEGYSVSREKKERFSLILESASTNQTSMYLCASSWPGQGRYGNEKLFFGSGTQLSVL.

Here the CDR3 reads CASSVNTEAFF. CDR3 sequence (DNA): TGTGCCAGCTCTGTGAACACTGAAGCTTTCTTT. V and J are TRBV6-6 and TRBJ1-1; D gene uncertain. The CDR3 runs 11 residues. V lost 8 bases, J lost 0 bases, and 4 bases lay in between. Germline assignment: CDR1 MNHNY and CDR2 SVGAGI (reference sequence).

This chain connects TRBV5-4 to TRBJ1-2; D not resolved. Germline V lookup: CDR1 SGHNT, CDR2 YYREEE (reference sequence). CDR3 length: 13 amino acids. Trimming took off 4 bases at V and 8 bases at J, with 15 bases between the two ends. In DNA, the CDR3 is TGTGCCAGCAGCCCGACTAGAGGGCAGGGCTACACCTTC. This gives the protein CASSPTRGQGYTF.

The chain links TRBV29-1 to TRBJ2-3; a possible D gene is TRBD1 (5 bases). Trimming stripped 1 base from V and 2 bases from J, with 10 bases between. Germline V CDR1 and CDR2: SQVTM, ANQGSEA. The length of the CDR3 is 14 residues. The CDR3 here is CSVEGQGHTDTQYF. CDR3 sequence (DNA): TGCAGCGTTGAAGGTCAGGGCCACACAGATACGCAGTATTTT.

The gene calls are TRBV5-4 and TRBJ1-2, with D unclear. Germline loops: CDR1 SGHNT, CDR2 YYREEE (reference sequence). The CDR3 spans 16 residues. V was clipped by 4 bases and J by 3 bases, with 19 bases between them. The CDR3 sequence is CASSPRTGNFDYGYTF. CDR3 nucleotide sequence: TGTGCCAGCAGCCCTCGGACGGGAAATTTCGACTATGGCTACACCTTC.

The rearrangement links TRBV5-4 to TRBJ2-7; TRBD1 might be the D (5 bases). V was cut by 4 bases and J by 2 bases, with 16 bases left in between. CDR1 SGHNT and CDR2 YYREEE come from the germline V gene (reference sequence). The CDR3 runs 15 residues. The CDR3, as DNA: TGTGCCAGCAGCCCTGGACAAAAACCTCCCTACGAGCAGTACTTC. Protein sequence: CASSPGQKPPYEQYF.

The J gene is TRBJ1-2, the V gene TRBV29-1; D uncertain. The CDR3 contains 9 residues. The V gene's germline CDR1 is SQVTM and CDR2 ANQGSEA. V was clipped by 3 bases and J by 7 bases, with 3 bases between them. Here the CDR3 reads CSVDLGYTF. The CDR3, as DNA: TGCAGCGTTGACCTTGGCTACACCTTC.

V usage is TRBV11-2 and J usage is TRBJ1-1; TRBD1 might be the D (6 bases). Germline V gene lookup returns CDR1 SGHAT and CDR2 FQNNGV. This CDR3 spans 13 amino acids. Between the trimmed V and J ends, which lost 4 bases and 6 bases, there was a span of 12 bases. The CDR3 spells CASSSRTDPEAFF. The DNA for the CDR3 is TGTGCCAGCAGCTCGCGGACAGATCCTGAAGCTTTCTTT.

This chain joins TRBV7-6 and TRBJ2-1; TRBD2 matches 14 bases. Germline V gene lookup returns CDR1 SGHVS and CDR2 FNYEAQ. This CDR3 region has 17 residues. The junction had 13 bases not matched to a gene; V was cut back by 2 bases and J by 13 bases. CDR3 DNA sequence: TGTGCCAGCAGCTTATTGACCCTGGGACTAGCGGGAGAGGGCCAGTTCTTC. This sequence encodes CASSLLTLGLAGEGQFF.

The rearrangement uses TRBV5-1 and TRBJ2-7; no definite D call. The germline V gene encodes CDR1 SGHRS and CDR2 YFSETQ. V was shortened by 0 bases and J by 7 bases, with 11 bases between the two germline ends. This CDR3 has 13 amino acids. CDR3 DNA: TGCGCCAGCAGCTTGGCAAGGTCCGGGGAGCAGTACTTC. It codes for CASSLARSGEQYF.

J is TRBJ2-3 and V is TRBV7-9; possibly TRBD2 for D (5 bases). Germline lookup yields CDR1 SEHNR and CDR2 FQNEAQ (reference sequence). The CDR3 is 13 residues long. Trimming cost V 5 bases and J 4 bases, with 10 bases left between them. The CDR3 nucleotides are TGTGCCAGCAGCCGGGGTAGGGCAGATACGCAGTATTTT. Protein product: CASSRGRADTQYF.

CDR3 in amino acids: CSVYRGTNEKLFF. For the CDR3, the DNA is TGCAGCGTGTACAGGGGTACTAATGAAAAACTGTTTTTT. V and J are TRBV29-1 and TRBJ1-4, with TRBD1 matching over 7 bases. J was trimmed by 2 bases and V by 6 bases; bases with no gene match: 3. The CDR3 has 13 amino acids. Looked up from germline, CDR1 is SQVTM and CDR2 is ANQGSEA. Supplemented by reference TRBV29-1 and TRBJ1-4, the full variable domain reads SAVISQKPSRDICQRGTSLTIQCQVDSQVTMMFWYRQQPGQSLTLIATANQGSEATYESGFVIDKFPISRPNLTFSTLTVSNMSPEDSSIYLCSVYRGTNEKLFFGSGTQLSVL.

CDR3 loop: CAIRGRTDTQYF. CDR3 DNA sequence: TGTGCCATAAGAGGGAGAACAGATACGCAGTATTTT. The genes are TRBV28 and TRBJ2-3; tentatively, D is TRBD2 (5 bases). The V end was cut by 10 bases, the J end by 3 bases, with 11 bases between. The germline gives CDR1 MDHEN, CDR2 SYDVKM. The CDR3 consists of 12 residues.

CDR3 sequence (DNA): TGTGCCAGCAGTATAGGGGCCAGAAATTCACCCCTCCACTTT. Translating gives CASSIGARNSPLHF. The V and J genes are TRBV7-2 and TRBJ1-6; D is perhaps TRBD1 (5 bases). The CDR3 is 14 amino acids. V was cut by 6 bases and J by 7 bases, with 13 bases left in between. Per the germline V gene, CDR1 is SGHTA and CDR2 is FQGNSA. Complete variable domain (other parts from reference TRBV7-2 and TRBJ1-6): GAGVSQSPSNKVTEKGKDVELRCDPISGHTALYWYRQSLGQGLEFLIYFQGNSAPDKSGLPSDRFSAERTGGSVSTLTIQRTQQEDSAVYLCASSIGARNSPLHFGNGTRLTVT.

J is TRBJ2-1 and V is TRBV2; 8 bases are a match to TRBD1. The CDR3 is made up of 15 amino acids. The germline CDR1 and CDR2 sequences are SNHLY and FYNNEI. J gave up 3 bases and V 5 bases, and 6 bases lay outside the gene matches. CDR3 sequence reads: CASSPRQGRYNEQFF. CDR3 nucleotide sequence: TGTGCCAGCAGTCCACGACAGGGGCGCTACAATGAGCAGTTCTTC.

V usage is TRBV9 and J usage is TRBJ1-4; D might be TRBD1 (6 bases). V was cut by 0 bases and J by 0 bases, with 6 bases left in between. The germline V gene has CDR1 SGDLS and CDR2 YYNGEE. CDR3 size: 15 residues. The CDR3 spells CASSVEGATNEKLFF. The CDR3 DNA reads as TGTGCCAGCAGCGTAGAGGGGGCAACTAATGAAAAACTGTTTTTT.

The chain recombines TRBV19 with TRBJ1-2; 10 bases align to TRBD1. The CDR3 has 14 residues. Germline values: CDR1 LNHDA, CDR2 SQIVND (reference sequence). V trimming: 6 bases; J trimming: 5 bases; junction bases outside the gene matches: 6. CDR3 nucleotide sequence: TGTGCCAGTAGAGGGACAGGGGCCTGGTATGGCTACACCTTC. Residues: CASRGTGAWYGYTF.

This clone was picked up one time. The V call is TRBV6-6, the J call TRBJ1-2; D may be TRBD1 (5 bases). The CDR3 extends over 13 amino acids. V lost 5 bases to trimming and J lost 2 bases, with 9 bases between them. Germline lookup yields CDR1 MNHNY and CDR2 SVGAGI (reference sequence). In nucleotides, the CDR3 is TGTGCCAGCAGTAAGACAGAAAACTATGGCTACACCTTC. Protein: CASSKTENYGYTF.

The chain joins TRBV7-8 to TRBJ2-5; 8 bases are shared with TRBD1. The V gene's germline CDR1 is SGHVS and CDR2 FQNEAQ. There are 17 residues in the CDR3. After removal of 1 base from V and 0 bases from J, the junction contained 7 bases not matched to a gene. In nucleotides, the CDR3 is TGTGCCAGCAGCTTAGTTGTGACAGGGGCGTACCAAGAGACCCAGTACTTC. Its protein product is CASSLVVTGAYQETQYF.

The chain combines TRBV11-2 with TRBJ2-3; weak D call: TRBD1 (5 bases). This CDR3 comprises 15 residues. Trimming pared 3 bases from V and 2 bases from J, leaving 12 bases between. Germline-derived CDR1 and CDR2 are SGHAT and FQNNGV. DNA of the CDR3: TGTGCCAGCAGCTTGGAGAGGACAAACACAGATACGCAGTATTTT. Amino acid sequence: CASSLERTNTDTQYF.

This chain's CDR3 is CASSLHRGTEAFF. The DNA for the CDR3 is TGTGCCAGCAGCCTCCACAGGGGAACTGAAGCTTTCTTT. The chain has TRBV11-3 and TRBJ1-1; 7 nucleotides align to TRBD1. The CDR3 runs 13 residues. J lost 5 bases, V lost 5 bases, and 5 bases had no gene match. CDR1 and CDR2 from the germline V gene are SGHNT and YENEEA.

V usage is TRBV19 and J usage is TRBJ2-1, with a tentative D call TRBD1 (6 bases). The CDR3 extends over 16 amino acids. With 3 bases removed from V and 6 bases from J, the gap between germline ends came to 18 bases. The germline gives CDR1 LNHDA, CDR2 SQIVND (reference sequence). CDR3 bases: TGTGCCAGTAGTATGCCCATGAGCGGACAGCGCAATGAGCAGTTCTTC. Translated: CASSMPMSGQRNEQFF.